The 8 T cell receptor beta chains given below trace back to one sample, sequenced in a study of blood T cell repertoires in COVID-19. Profiled with immunoSEQ multiplex PCR; TCRdb holds only in-frame clones, not every one. The sample consists of tens of thousands of clones, about 90% of them appearing once. The sample was peripheral blood. The receptor source for this set is a human donor in a cohort sampled during active COVID-19.

The CDR3 DNA is TGTGCCAGTAGTATAGACAGGGTAAACACTGAAGCTTTCTTT. It yields the protein CASSIDRVNTEAFF. V and J are TRBV19 and TRBJ1-1, with D maybe TRBD1 (5 bases). The CDR3 contains 14 residues. Germline CDR1 is LNHDA and CDR2 is SQIVND (reference sequence). V shed 0 bases and J shed 2 bases, with 7 bases lying between them. Together with reference TRBV19 and TRBJ1-1, the CDR3 gives the full variable domain: DGGITQSPKYLFRKEGQNVTLSCEQNLNHDAMYWYRQDPGQGLRLIYYSQIVNDFQKGDIAEGYSVSREKKESFPLTVTSAQKNPTAFYLCASSIDRVNTEAFFGQGTRLTVV.

This chain connects TRBV21-1 to TRBJ1-2; the DNA was not used to check the table's D call, TRBD1. TRBV21-1 is shown as a pseudogene. The CDR3 totals 15 residues. As DNA, the CDR3 is TGTGCCAGCAGCAGACAGGGGGCGAATTTTTATGGCTACACCTTC. Its translation is CASSRQGANFYGYTF.

The chain carries TRBV7-9 and TRBJ2-1, with D maybe TRBD2 (7 bases). Looked up from germline, CDR1 is SEHNR and CDR2 is FQNEAQ (reference sequence). There are 14 residues in the CDR3. V was clipped by 1 base and J by 6 bases, with 10 bases between them. CDR3 sequence reads: CASSLVAGANEQFF. CDR3 coding DNA: TGTGCCAGCAGCTTAGTCGCGGGGGCCAATGAGCAGTTCTTC.

The J gene is TRBJ2-6, the V gene TRBV3-1 (or the pseudogene TRBV3-2); 8 bases are shared with TRBD2. The length of the CDR3 is 16 residues. From germline, CDR1 is LGHDT and CDR2 YNNKEL (reference sequence). V gave up 4 bases and J gave up 4 bases; unmatched junction bases: 6. Written as DNA, the CDR3 is TGTGCCAGCAGCCTCCGGGGACTAGTCGGGGCCAACGTCCTGACTTTC. Residues: CASSLRGLVGANVLTF.

V gene TRBV5-4 combines with J gene TRBJ2-7; TRBD1 matches 9 bases. The CDR3 is made up of 14 amino acids. Germline V CDR1 and CDR2: SGHNT, YYREEE (reference sequence). The ends lost 1 base at V and 8 bases at J; junction bases unmatched: 7. CDR3 in amino acids: CASSLPGTGYKQYF. The CDR3 coding sequence is TGTGCCAGCAGCTTGCCCGGGACAGGGTACAAGCAGTACTTC.

This chain links TRBV7-2 with TRBJ2-5, with D uncertain. The length of the CDR3 is 14 residues. Germline V gene lookup returns CDR1 SGHTA and CDR2 FQGNSA. Trimming left V 1 base short and J 1 base short, with 7 bases between. The DNA for the CDR3 is TGTGCCAGCAGCTTAGACTACTTCCAAGAGACCCAGTACTTC. This encodes CASSLDYFQETQYF.

There are a few counts of this clone. The chain has TRBV5-1 and TRBJ2-2; TRBD1 agrees at 7 bases. V lost 4 bases and J lost 3; bases outside the gene matches: 3. The CDR3 contains 14 residues. Germline V gives CDR1 SGHRS, CDR2 YFSETQ. CDR3 loop: CASSRDSHTGELFF. The CDR3 DNA reads TGCGCCAGCAGCAGGGACAGCCACACCGGGGAGCTGTTTTTT.

This chain joins TRBV6-5 and TRBJ2-1, with 12 nucleotides matching TRBD2. V was clipped by 8 bases and J by 9 bases; unmatched bases: 11. Germline V lookup: CDR1 MNHEY, CDR2 SVGAGI. The CDR3 extends over 15 amino acids. In DNA form, the CDR3 reads TGTGCCAGCCACACACTAGCGGGGGGTTTTGGTGAGCAGTTCTTC. Amino acids: CASHTLAGGFGEQFF.